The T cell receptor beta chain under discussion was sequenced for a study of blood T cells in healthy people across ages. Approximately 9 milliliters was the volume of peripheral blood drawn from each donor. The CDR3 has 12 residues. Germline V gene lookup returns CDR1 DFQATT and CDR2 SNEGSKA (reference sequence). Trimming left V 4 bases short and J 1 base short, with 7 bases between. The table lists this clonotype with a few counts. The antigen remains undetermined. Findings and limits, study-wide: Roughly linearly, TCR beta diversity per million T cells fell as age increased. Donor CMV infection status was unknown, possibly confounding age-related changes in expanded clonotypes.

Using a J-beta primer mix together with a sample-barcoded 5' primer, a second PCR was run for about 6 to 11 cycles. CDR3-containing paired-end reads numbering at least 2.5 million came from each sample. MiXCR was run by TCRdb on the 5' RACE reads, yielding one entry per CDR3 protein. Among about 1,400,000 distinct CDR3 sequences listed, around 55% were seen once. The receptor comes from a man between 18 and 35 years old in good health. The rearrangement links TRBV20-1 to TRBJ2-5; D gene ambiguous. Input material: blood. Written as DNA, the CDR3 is TGCAGTGCTACGCAAACCCAAGAGACCCAGTACTTC. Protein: CSATQTQETQYF.